The TCR beta chain under discussion was sequenced for a study of T-cell memory formation after mild COVID-19. Study-level findings and limits: There were some responding clones in pre-infection memory, which suggested that cross-reactive memory had joined. Day 15 to 85 contracting clones showed balanced CD4/CD8; later expanders leaned CD4+.

This clonotype was recorded many times. Antigen unknown. The V gene's germline CDR1 is DFQATT and CDR2 SNEGSKA (reference sequence). V lost 0 bases and J lost 3; bases outside the gene matches: 10. This CDR3 has 17 amino acids. In TCRdb, the 5' RACE reads were re-called with MiXCR into one record per CDR3 protein. Among under 450,000 distinct CDR3 sequences, more than 20% were seen once, and the ten largest hold approximately 14%. Material: PBMCs or a T cell subset sorted from them (not recorded which). This receptor was obtained from an adult woman who had mild COVID-19 (a few samples of this study predate the infection). Cell type and time point are not known. The chain recombines TRBV20-1 with TRBJ2-1, with 8 positions matching TRBD2. The CDR3 region has the DNA TGCAGTGCTAGAGATCGGGCTAGCGGGTTAGTCTACAATGAGCAGTTCTTC. This translates into CSARDRASGLVYNEQFF.